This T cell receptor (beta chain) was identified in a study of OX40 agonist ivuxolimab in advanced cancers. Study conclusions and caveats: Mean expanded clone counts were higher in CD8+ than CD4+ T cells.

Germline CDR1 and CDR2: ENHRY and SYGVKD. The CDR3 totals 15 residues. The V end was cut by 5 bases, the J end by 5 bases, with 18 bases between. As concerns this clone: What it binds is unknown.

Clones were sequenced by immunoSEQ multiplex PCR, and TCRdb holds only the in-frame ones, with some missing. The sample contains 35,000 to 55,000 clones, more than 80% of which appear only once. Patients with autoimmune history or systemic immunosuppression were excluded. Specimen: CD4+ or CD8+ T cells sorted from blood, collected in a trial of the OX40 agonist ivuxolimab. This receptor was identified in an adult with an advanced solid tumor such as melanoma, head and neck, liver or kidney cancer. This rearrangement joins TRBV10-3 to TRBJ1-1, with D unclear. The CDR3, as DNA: TGTGCCATCAGTCACGACCAACGAGGAGGAACTGAAGCTTTCTTT. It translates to CAISHDQRGGTEAFF.